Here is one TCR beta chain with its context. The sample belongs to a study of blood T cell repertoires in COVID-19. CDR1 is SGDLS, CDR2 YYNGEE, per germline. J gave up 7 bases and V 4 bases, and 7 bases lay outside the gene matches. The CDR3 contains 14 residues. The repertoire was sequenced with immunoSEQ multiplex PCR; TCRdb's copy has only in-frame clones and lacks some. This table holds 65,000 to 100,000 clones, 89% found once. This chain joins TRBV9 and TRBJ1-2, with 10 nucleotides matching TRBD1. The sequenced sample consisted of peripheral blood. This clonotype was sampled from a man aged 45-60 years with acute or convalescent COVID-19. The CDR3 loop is CASSTGQGLTGYTF. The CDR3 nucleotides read TGTGCCAGCAGCACGGGACAGGGGCTAACTGGCTACACCTTC.